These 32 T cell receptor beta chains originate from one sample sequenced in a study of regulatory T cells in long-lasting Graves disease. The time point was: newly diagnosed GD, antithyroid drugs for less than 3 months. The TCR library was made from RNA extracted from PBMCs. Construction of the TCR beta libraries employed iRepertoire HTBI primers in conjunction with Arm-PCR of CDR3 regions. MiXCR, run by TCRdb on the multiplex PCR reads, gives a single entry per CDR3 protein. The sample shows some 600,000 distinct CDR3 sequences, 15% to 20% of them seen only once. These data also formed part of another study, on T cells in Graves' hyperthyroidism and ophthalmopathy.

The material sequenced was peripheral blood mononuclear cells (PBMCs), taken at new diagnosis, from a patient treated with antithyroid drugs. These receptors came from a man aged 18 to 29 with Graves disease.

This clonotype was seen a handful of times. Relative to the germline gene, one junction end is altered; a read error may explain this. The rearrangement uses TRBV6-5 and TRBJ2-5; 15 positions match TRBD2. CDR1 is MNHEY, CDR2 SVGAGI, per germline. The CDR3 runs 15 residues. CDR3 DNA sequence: TGTGCCAGCAGTTACGGTCGGACTAGCGGGAGGGCCAGAAGGTTC. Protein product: CASSYGRTSGRARRF.

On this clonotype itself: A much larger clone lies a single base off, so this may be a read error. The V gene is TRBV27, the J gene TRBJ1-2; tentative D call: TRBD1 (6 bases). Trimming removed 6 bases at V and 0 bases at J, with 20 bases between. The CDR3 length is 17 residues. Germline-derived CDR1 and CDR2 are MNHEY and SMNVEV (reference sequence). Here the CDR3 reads CASRPPPGQQANYGYTF. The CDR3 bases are TGTGCCAGCAGACCGCCCCCAGGACAGCAAGCTAACTATGGCTACACCTTC.

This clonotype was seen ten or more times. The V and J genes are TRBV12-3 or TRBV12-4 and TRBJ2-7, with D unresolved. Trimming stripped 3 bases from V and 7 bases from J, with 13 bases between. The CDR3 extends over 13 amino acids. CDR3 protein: CASSFPDLAEQYF. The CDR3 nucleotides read TGTGCCAGCAGTTTTCCAGACCTGGCTGAGCAGTACTTC.

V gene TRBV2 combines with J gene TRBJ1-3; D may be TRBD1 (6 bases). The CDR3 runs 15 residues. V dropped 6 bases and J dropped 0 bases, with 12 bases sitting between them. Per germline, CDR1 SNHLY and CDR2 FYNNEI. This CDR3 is CASSNGGLSGNTIYF. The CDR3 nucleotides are TGTGCCAGCAGCAACGGGGGCCTCTCTGGAAACACCATATATTTT.

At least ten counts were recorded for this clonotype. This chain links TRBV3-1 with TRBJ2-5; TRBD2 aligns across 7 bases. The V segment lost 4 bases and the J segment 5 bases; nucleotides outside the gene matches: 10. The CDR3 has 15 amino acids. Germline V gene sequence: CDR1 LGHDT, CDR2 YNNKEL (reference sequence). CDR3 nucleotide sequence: TGTGCCAGCAGCCCCACTCGCGGGAGAGGGGAGACCCAGTACTTC. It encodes CASSPTRGRGETQYF.

The CDR3 nucleotides are TGTGCCAGCAGTTTAACCAAGGACAGCTCTGGAAACACCATATATTTT. Encoded protein: CASSLTKDSSGNTIYF. The chain combines TRBV28 with TRBJ1-3; the D gene is possibly TRBD1 (6 bases). Trimming took 2 bases from V and 0 from J, leaving 11 bases between them. CDR3 size: 16 residues. CDR1 MDHEN and CDR2 SYDVKM come from the germline V gene.

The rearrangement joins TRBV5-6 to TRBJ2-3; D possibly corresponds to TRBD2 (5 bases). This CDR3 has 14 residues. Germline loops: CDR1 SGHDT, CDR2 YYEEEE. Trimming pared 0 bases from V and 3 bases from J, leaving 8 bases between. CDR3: CASSLGPGTDTQYF. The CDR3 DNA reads TGTGCCAGCAGCTTGGGTCCGGGGACAGATACGCAGTATTTT.

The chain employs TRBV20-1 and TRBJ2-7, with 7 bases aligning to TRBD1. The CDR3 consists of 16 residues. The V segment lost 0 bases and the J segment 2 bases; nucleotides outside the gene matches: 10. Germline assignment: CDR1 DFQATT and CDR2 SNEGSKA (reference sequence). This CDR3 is CSARDLKGASTYEQYF. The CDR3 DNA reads TGCAGTGCTAGAGATTTGAAGGGGGCCTCAACCTACGAGCAGTACTTC.

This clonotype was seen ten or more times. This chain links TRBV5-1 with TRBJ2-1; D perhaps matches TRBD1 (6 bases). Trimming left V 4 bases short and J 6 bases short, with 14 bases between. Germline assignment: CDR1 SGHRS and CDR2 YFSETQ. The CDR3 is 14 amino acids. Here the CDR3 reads CASSGGGGFNEQFF. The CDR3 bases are TGCGCCAGCAGCGGCGGTGGGGGCTTCAATGAGCAGTTCTTC. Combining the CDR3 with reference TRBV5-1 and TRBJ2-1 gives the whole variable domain KAGVTQTPRYLIKTRGQQVTLSCSPISGHRSVSWYQQTPGQGLQFLFEYFSETQRNKGNFPGRFSGRQFSNSRSEMNVSTLELGDSALYLCASSGGGGFNEQFFGPGTRLTVL.

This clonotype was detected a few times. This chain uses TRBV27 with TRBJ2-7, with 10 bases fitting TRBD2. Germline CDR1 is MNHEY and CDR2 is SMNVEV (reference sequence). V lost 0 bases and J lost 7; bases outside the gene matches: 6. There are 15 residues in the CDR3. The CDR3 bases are TGTGCCAGCAGTTTATCGGGGCTAGCGGGAGAGGAGCAGTACTTC. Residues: CASSLSGLAGEEQYF.

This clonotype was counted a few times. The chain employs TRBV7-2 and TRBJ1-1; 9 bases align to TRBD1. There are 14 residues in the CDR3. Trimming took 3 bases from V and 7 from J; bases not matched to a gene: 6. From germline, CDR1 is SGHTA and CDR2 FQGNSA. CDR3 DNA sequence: TGTGCCAGCAGCTTCGGGACAGGGAACGGTGAAGCTTTCTTT. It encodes CASSFGTGNGEAFF.

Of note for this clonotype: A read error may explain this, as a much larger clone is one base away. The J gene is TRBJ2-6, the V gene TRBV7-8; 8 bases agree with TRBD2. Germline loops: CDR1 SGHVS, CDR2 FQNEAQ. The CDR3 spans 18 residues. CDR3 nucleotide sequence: TGTGTCAGCAGCTTAGCGGGACTAGACTTCTCTGGGGCCAACGTCCTGACTTTC. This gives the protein CVSSLAGLDFSGANVLTF.

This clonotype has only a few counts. The CDR3 coding sequence is TGTGCCAGCAGCCCCCCCTCGACAGGGGTAGATTCACCCCTCCACTTT. Translation gives CASSPPSTGVDSPLHF. The V gene is TRBV7-9, the J gene TRBJ1-6, with TRBD1 matching over 8 bases. The germline CDR1 and CDR2 sequences are SEHNR and FQNEAQ (reference sequence). CDR3 length: 16 residues. Trimming took 5 bases from V and 8 from J; bases not matched to a gene: 11.

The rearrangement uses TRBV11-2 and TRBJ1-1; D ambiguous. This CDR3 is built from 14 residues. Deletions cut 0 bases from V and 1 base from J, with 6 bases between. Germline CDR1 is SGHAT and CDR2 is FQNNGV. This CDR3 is CASSLEGPNTEAFF. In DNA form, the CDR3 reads TGTGCCAGCAGCTTAGAGGGTCCGAACACTGAAGCTTTCTTT.

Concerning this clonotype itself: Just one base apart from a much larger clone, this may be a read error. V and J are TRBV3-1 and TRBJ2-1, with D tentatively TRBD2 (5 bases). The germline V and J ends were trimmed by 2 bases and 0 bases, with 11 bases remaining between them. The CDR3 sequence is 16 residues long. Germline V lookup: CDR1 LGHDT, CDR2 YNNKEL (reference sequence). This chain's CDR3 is CASSQLSASSYNEQFF. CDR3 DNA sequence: TGTGCCAGCAGCCAACTTAGCGCCAGCTCCTACAATGAGCAGTTCTTC.

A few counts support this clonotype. CDR3 region: CASSLSWMGDEQYF. In DNA form, the CDR3 reads TGTGCCAGCAGTTTATCCTGGATGGGGGACGAGCAGTACTTC. This chain joins TRBV27 and TRBJ2-7; the D gene could be TRBD1 or TRBD2 (5 bases each). The CDR3 loop spans 14 amino acids. Germline V gives CDR1 MNHEY, CDR2 SMNVEV (reference sequence). Trimming left V 0 bases short and J 5 bases short, with 11 bases between.

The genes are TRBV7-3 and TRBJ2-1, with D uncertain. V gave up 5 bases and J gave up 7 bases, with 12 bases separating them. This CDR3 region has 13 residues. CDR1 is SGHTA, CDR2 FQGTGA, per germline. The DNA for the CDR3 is TGTGCCAGCAGCCCCCTGCTGGGGAATGAGCAGTTCTTC. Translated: CASSPLLGNEQFF.

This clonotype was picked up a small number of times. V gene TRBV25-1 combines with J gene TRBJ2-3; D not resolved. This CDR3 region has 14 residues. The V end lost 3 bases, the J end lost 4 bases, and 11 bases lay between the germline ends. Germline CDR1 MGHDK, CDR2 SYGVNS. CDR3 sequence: CASSDRAGSDTQYF. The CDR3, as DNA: TGTGCCAGCAGTGATCGGGCAGGTTCAGATACGCAGTATTTT. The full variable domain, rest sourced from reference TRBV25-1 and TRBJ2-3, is EADIYQTPRYLVIGTGKKITLECSQTMGHDKMYWYQQDPGMELHLIHYSYGVNSTEKGDLSSESTVSRIRTEHFPLTLESARPSHTSQYLCASSDRAGSDTQYFGPGTRLTVL.

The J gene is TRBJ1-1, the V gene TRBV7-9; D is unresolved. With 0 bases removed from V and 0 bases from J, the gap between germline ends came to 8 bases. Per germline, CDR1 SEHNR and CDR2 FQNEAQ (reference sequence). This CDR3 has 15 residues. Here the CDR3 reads CASSLARGMNTEAFF. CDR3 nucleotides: TGTGCCAGCAGCTTAGCCCGGGGAATGAACACTGAAGCTTTCTTT. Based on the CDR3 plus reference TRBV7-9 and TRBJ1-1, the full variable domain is DTGVSQNPRHKITKRGQNVTFRCDPISEHNRLYWYRQTLGQGPEFLTYFQNEAQLEKSRLLSDRFSAERPKGSFSTLEIQRTEQGDSAMYLCASSLARGMNTEAFFGQGTRLTVV.

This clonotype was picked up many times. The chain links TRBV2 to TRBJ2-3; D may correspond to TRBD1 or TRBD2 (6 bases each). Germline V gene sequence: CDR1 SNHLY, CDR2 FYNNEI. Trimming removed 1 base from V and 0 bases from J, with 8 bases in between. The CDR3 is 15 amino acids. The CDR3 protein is CASSEGGGSTDTQYF. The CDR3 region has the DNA TGTGCCAGCAGTGAAGGAGGGGGGAGCACAGATACGCAGTATTTT.

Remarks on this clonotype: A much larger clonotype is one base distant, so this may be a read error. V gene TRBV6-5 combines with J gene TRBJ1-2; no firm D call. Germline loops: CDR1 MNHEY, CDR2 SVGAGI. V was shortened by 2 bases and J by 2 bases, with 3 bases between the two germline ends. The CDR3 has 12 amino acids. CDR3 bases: TGTGCCAGCAGTTACACCAACTATGGCTACACCTTC. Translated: CASSYTNYGYTF.

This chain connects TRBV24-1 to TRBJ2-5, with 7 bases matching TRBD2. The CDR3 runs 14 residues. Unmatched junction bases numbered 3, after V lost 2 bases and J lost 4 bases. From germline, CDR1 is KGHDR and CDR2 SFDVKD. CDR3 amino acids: CATSDSRTRETQYF. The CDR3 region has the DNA TGTGCCACCAGTGATTCTCGGACTAGAGAGACCCAGTACTTC.

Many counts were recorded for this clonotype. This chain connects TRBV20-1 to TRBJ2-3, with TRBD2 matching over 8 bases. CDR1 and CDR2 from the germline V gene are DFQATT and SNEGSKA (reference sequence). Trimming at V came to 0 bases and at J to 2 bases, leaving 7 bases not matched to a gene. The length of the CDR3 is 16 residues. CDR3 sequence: CSARDPSGSLTDTQYF. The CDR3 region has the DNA TGCAGTGCTAGAGATCCCAGCGGGAGCCTCACAGATACGCAGTATTTT.

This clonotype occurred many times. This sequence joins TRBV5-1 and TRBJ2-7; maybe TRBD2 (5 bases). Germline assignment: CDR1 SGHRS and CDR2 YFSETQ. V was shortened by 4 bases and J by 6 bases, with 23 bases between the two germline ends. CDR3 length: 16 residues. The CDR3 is CASSRLPESTRVEQYF. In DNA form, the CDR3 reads TGCGCCAGCAGCCGACTACCGGAATCAACCAGAGTCGAGCAGTACTTC.

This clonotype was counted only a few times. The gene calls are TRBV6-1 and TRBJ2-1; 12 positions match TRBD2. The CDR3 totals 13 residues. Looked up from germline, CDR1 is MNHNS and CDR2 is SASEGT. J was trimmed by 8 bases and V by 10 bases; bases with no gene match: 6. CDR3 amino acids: CATLAGGPDEQFF. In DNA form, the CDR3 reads TGTGCCACCCTAGCGGGAGGGCCGGATGAGCAGTTCTTC.

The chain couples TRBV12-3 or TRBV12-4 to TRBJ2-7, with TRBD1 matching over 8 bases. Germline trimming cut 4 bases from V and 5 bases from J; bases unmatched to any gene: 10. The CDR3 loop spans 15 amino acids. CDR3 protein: CASSYRAGGRHEQYF. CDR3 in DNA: TGTGCCAGCAGTTATCGAGCAGGGGGCCGCCACGAGCAGTACTTC.

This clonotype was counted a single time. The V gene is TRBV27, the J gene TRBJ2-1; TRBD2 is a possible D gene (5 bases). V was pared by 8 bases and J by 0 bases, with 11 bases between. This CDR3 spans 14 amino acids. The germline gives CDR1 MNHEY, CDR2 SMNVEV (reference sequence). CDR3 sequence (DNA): TGTGCCAGCGGGCGGGTACCCTCCTACAATGAGCAGTTCTTC. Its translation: CASGRVPSYNEQFF.

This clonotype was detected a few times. The CDR3 region is CASSLLVRGSGANVLTF. The CDR3 bases are TGCGCCAGCAGCTTGTTGGTCAGAGGCTCTGGGGCCAACGTCCTGACTTTC. The chain is built from TRBV5-1 and TRBJ2-6; D unresolved. V dropped 1 base and J dropped 0 bases, with 11 bases sitting between them. This CDR3 is built from 17 residues. Germline V gene data show CDR1 as SGHRS and CDR2 as YFSETQ.

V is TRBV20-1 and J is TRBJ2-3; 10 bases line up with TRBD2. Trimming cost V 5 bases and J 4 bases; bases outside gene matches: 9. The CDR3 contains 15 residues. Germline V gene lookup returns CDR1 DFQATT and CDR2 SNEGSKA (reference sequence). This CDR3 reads CSAVGLASRADTQYF. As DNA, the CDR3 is TGCAGTGCTGTGGGACTAGCGTCGAGGGCAGATACGCAGTATTTT.

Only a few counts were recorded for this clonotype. CDR3 sequence (DNA): TGTGCCAGCAGTGAATTGAGGGGCTACTATGGCTACACCTTC. Protein: CASSELRGYYGYTF. The chain employs TRBV25-1 and TRBJ1-2; D is perhaps TRBD1 (5 bases). The CDR3 has 14 amino acids. Germline V gene sequence: CDR1 MGHDK, CDR2 SYGVNS. Trimming stripped 1 base from V and 3 bases from J, with 9 bases between.

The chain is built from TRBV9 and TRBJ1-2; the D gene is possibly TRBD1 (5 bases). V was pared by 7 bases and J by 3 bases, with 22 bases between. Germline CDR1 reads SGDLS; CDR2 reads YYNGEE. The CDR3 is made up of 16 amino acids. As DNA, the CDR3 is TGTGCCAGCTCAGGGACCCCGCGGGTAGTAGACTATGGCTACACCTTC. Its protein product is CASSGTPRVVDYGYTF.

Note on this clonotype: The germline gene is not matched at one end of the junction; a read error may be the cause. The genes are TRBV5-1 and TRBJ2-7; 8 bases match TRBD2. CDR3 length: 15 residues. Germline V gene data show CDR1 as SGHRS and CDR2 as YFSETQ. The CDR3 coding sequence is TGTGCCAGCAGCGCGGGAGCGGGAGCCTTGAACGAGCAGTACTTC. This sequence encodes CASSAGAGALNEQYF.